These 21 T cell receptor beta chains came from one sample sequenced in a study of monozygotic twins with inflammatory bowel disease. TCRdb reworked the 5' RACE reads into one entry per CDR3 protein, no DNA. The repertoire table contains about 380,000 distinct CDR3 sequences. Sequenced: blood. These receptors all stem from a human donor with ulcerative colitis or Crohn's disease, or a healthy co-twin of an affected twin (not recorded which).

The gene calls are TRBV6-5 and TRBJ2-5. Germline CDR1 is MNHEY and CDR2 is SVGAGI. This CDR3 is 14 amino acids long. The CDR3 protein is CASSYSEGLETQYF.

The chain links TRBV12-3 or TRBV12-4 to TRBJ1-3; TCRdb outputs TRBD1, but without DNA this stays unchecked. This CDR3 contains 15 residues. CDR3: CASTPPSRYGNTIYF.

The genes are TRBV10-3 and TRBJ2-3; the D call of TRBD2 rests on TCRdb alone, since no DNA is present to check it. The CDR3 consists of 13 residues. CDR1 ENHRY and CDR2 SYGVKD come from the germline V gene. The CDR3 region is CAISRDSTDTQYF.

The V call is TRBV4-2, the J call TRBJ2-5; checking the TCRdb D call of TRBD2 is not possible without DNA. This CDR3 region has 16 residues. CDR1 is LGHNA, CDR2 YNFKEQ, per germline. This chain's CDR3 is CASSQVSGGPRETQYF.

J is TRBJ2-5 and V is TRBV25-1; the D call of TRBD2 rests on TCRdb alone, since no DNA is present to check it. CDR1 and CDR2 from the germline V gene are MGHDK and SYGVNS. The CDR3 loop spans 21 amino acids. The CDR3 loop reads CASSAVGRRGGRPNRRETQYF.

The CDR3 here is CASSLGSGLNEQFF. This rearrangement joins TRBV5-1 to TRBJ2-1; TCRdb gives TRBD1 as the D gene, but with no DNA this cannot be confirmed. Germline V lookup: CDR1 SGHRS, CDR2 YFSETQ. CDR3 length: 14 amino acids.

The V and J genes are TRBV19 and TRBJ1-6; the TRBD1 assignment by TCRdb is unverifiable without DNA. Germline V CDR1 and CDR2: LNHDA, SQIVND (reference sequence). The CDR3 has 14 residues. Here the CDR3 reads CASNPDRVHSPLHF.

The CDR3 sequence is CASSEQQILNTEAFF. The genes are TRBV5-1 and TRBJ1-1. The germline V gene has CDR1 SGHRS and CDR2 YFSETQ. The CDR3 is 15 amino acids.

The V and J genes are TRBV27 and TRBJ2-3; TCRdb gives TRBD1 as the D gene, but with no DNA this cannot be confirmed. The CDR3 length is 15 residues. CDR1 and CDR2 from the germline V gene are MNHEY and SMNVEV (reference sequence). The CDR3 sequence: CASRDRGHSTDTQYF.

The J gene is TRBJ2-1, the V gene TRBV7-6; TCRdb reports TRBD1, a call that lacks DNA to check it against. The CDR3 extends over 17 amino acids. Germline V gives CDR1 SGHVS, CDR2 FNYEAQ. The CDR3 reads CASSPPPGRGLADEQFF.

CDR3 region: CASSFLQGQRPGFF. The V call is TRBV28, the J call TRBJ1-1. The CDR3 loop spans 14 amino acids. Germline-derived CDR1 and CDR2 are MDHEN and SYDVKM.

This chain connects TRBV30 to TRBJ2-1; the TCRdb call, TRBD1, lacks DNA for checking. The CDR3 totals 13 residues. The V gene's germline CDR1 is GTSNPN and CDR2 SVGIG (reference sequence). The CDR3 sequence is CAWRPQGAGHQFF.

CDR3 residues: CSVAPRDSYNEQFF. This chain uses TRBV29-1 with TRBJ2-1; TCRdb indicates TRBD1, and absent DNA this call remains unverified. Looked up from germline, CDR1 is SQVTM and CDR2 is ANQGSEA. The CDR3 is 14 residues long.

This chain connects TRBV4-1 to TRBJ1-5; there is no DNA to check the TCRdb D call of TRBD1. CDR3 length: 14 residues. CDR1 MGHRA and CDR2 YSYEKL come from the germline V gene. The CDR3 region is CASSQRDRAQPQHF.

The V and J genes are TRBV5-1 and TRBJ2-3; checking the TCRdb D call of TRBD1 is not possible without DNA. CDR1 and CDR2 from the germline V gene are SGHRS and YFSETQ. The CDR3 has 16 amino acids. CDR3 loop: CASSVGGTARTDTQYF.

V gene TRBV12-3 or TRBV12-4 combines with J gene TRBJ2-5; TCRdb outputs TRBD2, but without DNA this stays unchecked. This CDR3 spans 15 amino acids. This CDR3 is CASSYPRLVWETQYF.

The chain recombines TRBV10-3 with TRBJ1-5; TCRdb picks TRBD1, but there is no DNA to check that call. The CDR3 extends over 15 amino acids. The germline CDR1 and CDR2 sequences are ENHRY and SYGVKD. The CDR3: CATLRDSNSNQPQHF.

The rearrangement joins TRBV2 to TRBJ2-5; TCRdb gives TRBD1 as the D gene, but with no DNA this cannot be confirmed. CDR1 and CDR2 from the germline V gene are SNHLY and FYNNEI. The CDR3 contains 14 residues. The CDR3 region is CASSRLARQETQYF.

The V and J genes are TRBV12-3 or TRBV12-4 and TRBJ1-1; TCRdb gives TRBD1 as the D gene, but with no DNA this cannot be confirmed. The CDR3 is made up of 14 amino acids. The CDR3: CASTPGMVNTEAFF.

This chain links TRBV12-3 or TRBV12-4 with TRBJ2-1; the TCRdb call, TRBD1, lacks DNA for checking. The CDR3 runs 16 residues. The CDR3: CASSTQDGGALHEQFF.

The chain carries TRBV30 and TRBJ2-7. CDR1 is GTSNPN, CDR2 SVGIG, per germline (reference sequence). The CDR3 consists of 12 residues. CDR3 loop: CAWSPTTYEQYF.